The 14 T cell receptor beta chains below come from one sample, sequenced in a study of spatial heterogeneity in lung cancer. TCRdb analysed the 5' RACE reads with MiXCR anew, one entry per CDR3 protein. Counted here are about 52,000 distinct CDR3 sequences, under 8% occurring once; the ten biggest clones make up less than 45%. Time point: blood at routine non-recurrence follow-up after resection. No cells were sorted before sequencing. The whole RNA sequenced was extracted from tumor, nontumor lung or frozen PBMC. The specimen was PBMCs, collected at follow-up. Receptors were obtained from a female donor with early-stage non-small cell lung cancer.

There are many counts of this clonotype. The chain joins TRBV5-1 to TRBJ2-1; no reliable D call. The CDR3 length is 15 residues. The germline V gene encodes CDR1 SGHRS and CDR2 YFSETQ. The V and J ends lost 1 base and 2 bases respectively, with 10 bases between them. The CDR3, as DNA: TGCGCCAGCAGCTTGATCCCGGACGCCTACAATGAGCAGTTCTTC. As protein: CASSLIPDAYNEQFF. Drawing the rest from reference TRBV5-1 and TRBJ2-1, the complete variable domain is KAGVTQTPRYLIKTRGQQVTLSCSPISGHRSVSWYQQTPGQGLQFLFEYFSETQRNKGNFPGRFSGRQFSNSRSEMNVSTLELGDSALYLCASSLIPDAYNEQFFGPGTRLTVL.

The chain couples TRBV6-5 to TRBJ1-1, with D unclear. Trimming left V 10 bases short and J 1 base short, with 10 bases between. This CDR3 region has 12 residues. Germline loops: CDR1 MNHEY, CDR2 SVGAGI. The chain's CDR3 is CATFRSNTEAFF. CDR3 coding DNA: TGTGCCACTTTCCGGTCGAACACTGAAGCTTTCTTT.

The chain combines TRBV6-2 or TRBV6-3 with TRBJ1-5; 9 nucleotides agree with TRBD1. The ends lost 5 bases at V and 2 bases at J; junction bases unmatched: 1. CDR3 length: 14 amino acids. Per germline, CDR1 MNHEY and CDR2 SVGEGT. CDR3 loop: CASSTGGGNQPQHF. In DNA, the CDR3 is TGTGCCAGCAGTACAGGGGGCGGCAATCAGCCCCAGCATTTT.

This clonotype appeared many times. The chain joins TRBV19 to TRBJ2-3; D is undetermined. Trimming stripped 7 bases from V and 2 bases from J, with 19 bases between. There are 16 residues in the CDR3. Germline V gives CDR1 LNHDA, CDR2 SQIVND (reference sequence). As DNA, the CDR3 is TGTGCCAGTAACCCAGGTGGAGTCAGGTACACAGATACGCAGTATTTT. Translated, it gives CASNPGGVRYTDTQYF.

This clonotype was found many times. The chain recombines TRBV19 with TRBJ1-4, with 7 bases aligning to TRBD1. The trim removed 4 bases at V and 0 bases at J, leaving 8 bases unmatched. CDR3 length: 17 amino acids. Looked up from germline, CDR1 is LNHDA and CDR2 is SQIVND (reference sequence). As DNA, the CDR3 is TGTGCCAGTAGTACCCTGGACAGGATCTCAACTAATGAAAAACTGTTTTTT. Translation gives CASSTLDRISTNEKLFF.

This sequence joins TRBV5-8 and TRBJ2-1, with TRBD2 as a possible D gene (6 bases). The CDR3 runs 16 residues. With 1 base removed from V and 7 bases from J, the gap between germline ends came to 18 bases. Germline CDR1 is SGHTS and CDR2 is YDEGEE. CDR3 nucleotides: TGTGCCAGCAGCTTGAAGGTCGGCGGGAACTTAAATGAGCAGTTCTTC. This sequence encodes CASSLKVGGNLNEQFF.

This clonotype was seen a handful of times. The chain combines TRBV7-2 with TRBJ2-2; perhaps TRBD2 as D (6 bases). The germline CDR1 and CDR2 sequences are SGHTA and FQGNSA. CDR3 length equals 15 residues. V gave up 5 bases and J gave up 4 bases, with 14 bases separating them. The CDR3 DNA follows: TGTGCCAGCAGCCGGGAGAGGGTCGGCACCGGGGAGCTGTTTTTT. Protein product: CASSRERVGTGELFF.

This clonotype was counted between two and nine times. The rearrangement links TRBV7-2 to TRBJ1-1; maybe TRBD1 (6 bases). Trimming removed 4 bases from V and 6 bases from J, with 9 bases in between. The germline V gene encodes CDR1 SGHTA and CDR2 FQGNSA. This CDR3 contains 12 residues. The CDR3 protein is CASSSQGAEAFF. In nucleotides, the CDR3 is TGTGCCAGCAGCTCACAGGGCGCTGAAGCTTTCTTT.

This sequence joins TRBV5-1 and TRBJ2-3, with unresolved D. Germline V gene data show CDR1 as SGHRS and CDR2 as YFSETQ. The V and J ends lost 1 base and 1 base respectively, with 7 bases between them. The CDR3 contains 14 residues. CDR3 in amino acids: CASSLRPGTDTQYF. DNA of the CDR3: TGCGCCAGCAGCTTGCGGCCAGGCACAGATACGCAGTATTTT.

This clonotype appeared many times. The rearrangement uses TRBV6-1 and TRBJ1-2; 8 bases agree with TRBD1. V was clipped by 8 bases and J by 2 bases; unmatched bases: 4. The germline V gene has CDR1 MNHNS and CDR2 SASEGT. The CDR3 is made up of 13 amino acids. This chain's CDR3 is CASGHRGNYGYTF. CDR3 in DNA: TGTGCCAGCGGACACAGGGGGAACTATGGCTACACCTTC.

The chain uses TRBV7-2 and TRBJ2-7; D is possibly TRBD1 (6 bases). CDR3 length equals 14 residues. Deletions cut 6 bases from V and 0 bases from J, with 12 bases between. CDR1 is SGHTA, CDR2 FQGNSA, per germline. The CDR3 region is CASRSGTSSYEQYF. The CDR3 bases are TGTGCCAGCAGATCCGGGACAAGCTCCTACGAGCAGTACTTC. Complete variable domain (other parts from reference TRBV7-2 and TRBJ2-7): GAGVSQSPSNKVTEKGKDVELRCDPISGHTALYWYRQSLGQGLEFLIYFQGNSAPDKSGLPSDRFSAERTGGSVSTLTIQRTQQEDSAVYLCASRSGTSSYEQYFGPGTRLTVT.

This clonotype was picked up a small number of times. The chain uses TRBV18 and TRBJ2-4; no clear D gene. This CDR3 is built from 14 residues. Trimming took 6 bases from V and 0 from J, leaving 9 bases between them. Germline CDR1 KGHSH, CDR2 LQKENI. The CDR3 DNA follows: TGTGCCAGCTCCCTCAATCTAGCCAAAAACATTCAGTACTTC. Translated: CASSLNLAKNIQYF.

This clonotype was observed once. A much larger clone differs from this one at a single base, so this may be a read error. CDR3 amino acids: CSVGAGGYGYTF. The CDR3 bases are TGCAGCGTTGGAGCGGGTGGCTATGGCTACACCTTC. The rearrangement joins TRBV29-1 to TRBJ1-2; no clear D. The V and J ends lost 4 bases and 4 bases respectively, with 10 bases between them. CDR1 and CDR2 (germline): SQVTM, ANQGSEA. CDR3 size: 12 residues.

This clonotype showed up just a few times. The genes are TRBV18 and TRBJ1-4; D might be TRBD1 (6 bases). Per germline, CDR1 KGHSH and CDR2 LQKENI. The CDR3 runs 16 residues. V was pared by 3 bases and J by 4 bases, with 15 bases between. The CDR3 DNA follows: TGTGCCAGCTCACCTACGAGGAGGGGGGATAATGAAAAACTGTTTTTT. Translating it yields CASSPTRRGDNEKLFF.